The sample holds a few counts of the clone carrying this TCR beta chain. The antigen remains undetermined. Other nucleotide sequences from this sample produce the same CDR3. The source of the sample is a study of beta chain features in type 1 diabetes. Study-level findings and limits: Sequencing from cDNA could over-represent high-TCR-expressing cells. There was a moderate but significant shortening of TCRB CDR3s in all four CD4+ subsets of Type 1 diabetes patients. A closer apparent resemblance between naive, central memory and Treg TCRB repertoires was seen in patients than in healthy donors.

As every portion of the isolated RNA was reverse transcribed, the sequencing read expressed TCRB transcripts. The method was immunoSEQ multiplex PCR; TCRdb's version includes in-frame clones alone and lacks a portion of them. The table records around 310,000 clones, about 13% of them present only once. CDR1 KGHSH and CDR2 LQKENI come from the germline V gene. Unmatched junction bases numbered 2, after V lost 3 bases and J lost 3 bases. CDR3 size: 14 residues. Material: naive CD4+ T cells from blood. This receptor was identified in a woman under 30 with type 1 diabetes. The chain carries TRBV18 and TRBJ2-1; 7 nucleotides align to TRBD1. DNA for the CDR3: TGTGCCAGCTCACCTGGGACAGACTACAATGAGCAGTTCTTC. This translates into CASSPGTDYNEQFF.